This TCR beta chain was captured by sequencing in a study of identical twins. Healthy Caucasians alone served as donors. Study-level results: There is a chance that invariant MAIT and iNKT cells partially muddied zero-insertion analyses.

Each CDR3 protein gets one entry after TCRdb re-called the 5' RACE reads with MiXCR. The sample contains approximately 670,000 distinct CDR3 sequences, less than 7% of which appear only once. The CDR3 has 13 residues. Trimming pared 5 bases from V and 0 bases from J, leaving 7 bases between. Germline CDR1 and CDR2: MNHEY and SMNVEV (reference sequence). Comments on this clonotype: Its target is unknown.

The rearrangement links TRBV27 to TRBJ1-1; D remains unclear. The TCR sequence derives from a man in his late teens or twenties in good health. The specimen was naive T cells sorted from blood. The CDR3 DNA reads TGTGCCAGCAGTGGGTTCGTGAACACTGAAGCTTTCTTT. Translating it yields CASSGFVNTEAFF.